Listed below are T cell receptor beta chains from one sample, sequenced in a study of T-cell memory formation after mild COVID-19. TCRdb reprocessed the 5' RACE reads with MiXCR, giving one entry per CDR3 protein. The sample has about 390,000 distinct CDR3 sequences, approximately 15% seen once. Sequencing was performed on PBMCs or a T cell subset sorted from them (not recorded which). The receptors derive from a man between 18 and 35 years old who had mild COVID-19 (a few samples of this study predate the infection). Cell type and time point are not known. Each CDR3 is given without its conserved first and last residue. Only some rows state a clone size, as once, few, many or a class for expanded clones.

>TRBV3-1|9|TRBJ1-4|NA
ASRGNEKLF
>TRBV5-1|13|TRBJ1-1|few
ASRRFRGPNTEAF
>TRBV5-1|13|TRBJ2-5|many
ASSLVQGGQETQY
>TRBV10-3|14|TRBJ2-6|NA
AISGTSGAGANVLT
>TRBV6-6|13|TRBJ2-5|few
ASTVGGPLQETQY
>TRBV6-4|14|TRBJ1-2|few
ASSDSFGGLLDGYT
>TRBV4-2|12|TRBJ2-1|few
ASSPWAAYNEQF
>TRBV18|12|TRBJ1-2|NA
ASSPGRGLEVDT
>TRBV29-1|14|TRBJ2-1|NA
SVEDLGDSSYNEQF
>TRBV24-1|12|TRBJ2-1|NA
ATSEGRAHNEQF
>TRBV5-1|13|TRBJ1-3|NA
ASSRSFGNDDTIY
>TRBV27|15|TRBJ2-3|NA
ASSLEGRSGGADTQY
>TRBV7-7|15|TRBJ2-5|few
ASSPHETGALQETQY
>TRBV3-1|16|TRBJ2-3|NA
ASSQDPIAGGPTDTQY
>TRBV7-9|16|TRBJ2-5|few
ASSSRGLAGERGETQY
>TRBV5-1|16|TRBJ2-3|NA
ASSLEQGRQAGTDTQY
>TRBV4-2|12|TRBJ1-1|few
ASSPDRVSTEAF
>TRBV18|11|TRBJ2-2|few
ASSPQGNGELF
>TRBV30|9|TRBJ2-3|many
AWNRADTQY
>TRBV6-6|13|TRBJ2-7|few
ASSYSPGGVYEQY
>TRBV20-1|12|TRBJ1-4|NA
SARVGDTGEKLF
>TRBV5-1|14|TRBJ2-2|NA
ASSRLAGGNTGELF
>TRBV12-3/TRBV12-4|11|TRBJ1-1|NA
ASSSGGAIEAF
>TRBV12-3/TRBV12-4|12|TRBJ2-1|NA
ASSREEAYNEQF
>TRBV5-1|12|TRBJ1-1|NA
ASSSPPLSTEAF